The 10 T cell receptor beta chains given below trace back to one sample, sequenced in a study of cytomegalovirus exposure and HLA in healthy donors. The primer mix had 60 Vbeta and 13 Jbeta primers. The data were produced by immunoSEQ multiplex PCR, yet TCRdb's version contains in-frame clones alone and is incomplete. The sample holds 80,000 to 95,000 clones, roughly 79% seen once. Sequenced input: PBMCs. These receptor sequences come from a woman in her thirties in good health and CMV-seronegative.

V is TRBV6-5 and J is TRBJ2-7, with 12 positions matching TRBD2. With 10 bases clipped from V and 4 bases from J, the junction kept 5 bases outside the gene matches. Germline assignment: CDR1 MNHEY and CDR2 SVGAGI. CDR3 length: 13 residues. The CDR3 region is CATRLAGAYEQYF. The CDR3 coding sequence is TGTGCCACCCGACTAGCGGGAGCTTACGAGCAGTACTTC.

This chain joins TRBV29-1 and TRBJ2-3; perhaps TRBD1 as D (5 bases). V lost 4 bases to trimming and J lost 6 bases, with 20 bases between them. The CDR3 consists of 15 residues. Germline V gene data show CDR1 as SQVTM and CDR2 as ANQGSEA. Here the CDR3 DNA reads TGCAGCGTTGGGGAAGCTCCAGGGTTAGGGGATACGCAGTATTTT. It translates to CSVGEAPGLGDTQYF.

This chain connects TRBV12-2 to TRBJ2-3; the DNA was not compared with TRBD2, the D call given in the table. TRBV12-2 is recorded as a pseudogene. CDR3 length: 16 amino acids. DNA of the CDR3: TGTGCAAGTCGGACCCCTTTCCCGGGAGGTACAGATACGCAGTATTTT. Translated, it gives CASRTPFPGGTDTQYF.

This clone was found once. This chain joins TRBV7-9 and TRBJ1-1, with unresolved D. Deletions cut 3 bases from V and 3 bases from J, with 11 bases between. Looked up from germline, CDR1 is SEHNR and CDR2 is FQNEAQ (reference sequence). CDR3 size: 14 residues. Here the CDR3 DNA reads TGTGCCAGCAGCTTCGGGATCTGGGACACTGAAGCTTTCTTT. Protein: CASSFGIWDTEAFF.

The chain is built from TRBV19 and TRBJ2-3; maybe TRBD1 (6 bases). Germline V lookup: CDR1 LNHDA, CDR2 SQIVND (reference sequence). This CDR3 has 14 residues. The V end lost 5 bases, the J end lost 1 base, and 10 bases lay between the germline ends. The CDR3 is CASSLGQRTDTQYF. DNA for the CDR3: TGTGCCAGTAGTCTCGGACAGCGCACAGATACGCAGTATTTT.

This CDR3 is CASTSPWGRGRGTEAFF. The CDR3 DNA sequence: TGTGCCAGTACCTCCCCGTGGGGCAGGGGCCGGGGCACTGAAGCTTTCTTT. V is TRBV19 and J is TRBJ1-1; a weak D match, TRBD1 (6 bases). The CDR3 is 17 residues long. Trimming pared 7 bases from V and 4 bases from J, leaving 25 bases between. CDR1 and CDR2 from the germline V gene are LNHDA and SQIVND (reference sequence).

The CDR3 reads CATARTGTYEQYF. CDR3 DNA sequence: TGTGCCACCGCCCGGACAGGGACCTACGAGCAGTACTTC. This rearrangement joins TRBV28 to TRBJ2-7, with 8 bases aligning to TRBD1. The germline gives CDR1 MDHEN, CDR2 SYDVKM. Unmatched junction bases numbered 7, after V lost 10 bases and J lost 2 bases. The CDR3 extends over 13 amino acids.

This sequence joins TRBV7-9 and TRBJ1-5; 7 nucleotides align to TRBD1. V was pared by 4 bases and J by 3 bases, with 9 bases of the junction left unmatched. CDR1 SEHNR and CDR2 FQNEAQ come from the germline V gene (reference sequence). The CDR3 is 16 residues long. CDR3 amino acids: CASSYQGDSHNQPQHF. As DNA, the CDR3 is TGTGCCAGCAGCTACCAGGGGGACAGCCACAATCAGCCCCAGCATTTT.

For this clone: An end of the junction differs from the germline gene, which may be a read error. The chain employs TRBV7-7 and TRBJ2-7; no clear D. The CDR3 spans 13 residues. CDR1 and CDR2 from the germline V gene are SSHAT and FNYEAQ (reference sequence). CDR3 amino acids: CASSLKSGYEQYF. The CDR3 coding sequence is TGTGCTAGCAGCCTCAAATCCGGGTACGAGCAGTACTTC.

The chain combines TRBV5-8 with TRBJ2-5, with 7 bases identical to TRBD2. Germline trimming cut 2 bases from V and 3 bases from J; bases unmatched to any gene: 4. The CDR3 runs 14 residues. The germline CDR1 and CDR2 sequences are SGHTS and YDEGEE. CDR3 loop: CASSFALAEETQYF. CDR3 coding DNA: TGTGCCAGCAGCTTCGCCCTAGCGGAAGAGACCCAGTACTTC.